This T cell receptor (beta chain) was retrieved from a study of T cells in Graves' hyperthyroidism and ophthalmopathy. Background on the study: Any treatment followed the collection of peripheral blood at initial diagnosis.

The authors deemed Graves' hyperthyroidism stable absent ophthalmopathy progression within 18 months. There were TCR beta CDR3 regions amplified from RNA transcripts. During a first-round RT-PCR of the TCR CDR3, the HTBI primer set was used. TCRdb analysed the multiplex PCR reads with MiXCR anew, one entry per CDR3 protein. The sample includes approximately 430,000 distinct CDR3 sequences, about 15% of them seen just once. With 0 bases clipped from V and 2 bases from J, the junction kept 8 bases outside the gene matches. The germline gives CDR1 SEHNR, CDR2 FQNEAQ (reference sequence). There are 17 residues in the CDR3.

This sequence was found in a woman aged 18-35 years with Graves' hyperthyroidism. The sample consisted of blood. V and J are TRBV7-9 and TRBJ1-1; 8 bases line up with TRBD1. The CDR3 region is CASSLAGGTGKNTEAFF. The CDR3, as DNA: TGTGCCAGCAGCTTAGCTGGGGGGACAGGAAAAAACACTGAAGCTTTCTTT.